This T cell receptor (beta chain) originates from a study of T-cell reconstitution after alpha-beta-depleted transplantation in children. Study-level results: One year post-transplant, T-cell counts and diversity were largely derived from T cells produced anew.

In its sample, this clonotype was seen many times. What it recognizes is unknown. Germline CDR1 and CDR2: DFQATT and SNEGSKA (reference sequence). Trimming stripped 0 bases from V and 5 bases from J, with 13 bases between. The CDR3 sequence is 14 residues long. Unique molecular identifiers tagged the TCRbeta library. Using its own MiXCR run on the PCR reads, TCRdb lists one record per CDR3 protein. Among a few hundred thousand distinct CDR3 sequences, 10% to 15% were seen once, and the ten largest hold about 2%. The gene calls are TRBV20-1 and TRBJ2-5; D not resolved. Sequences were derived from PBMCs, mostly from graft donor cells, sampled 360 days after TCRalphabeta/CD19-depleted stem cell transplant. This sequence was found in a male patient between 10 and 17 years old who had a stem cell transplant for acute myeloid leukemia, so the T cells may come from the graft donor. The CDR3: CSARDRRGVETQYF. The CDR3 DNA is TGCAGTGCTAGAGACCGCAGAGGAGTTGAGACCCAGTACTTC.